This TCR beta chain was sequenced during a study of T cell responses to AZD1222 COVID-19 vaccine. The study, taken as a whole, reports: With dominance at 160-218 and 743-854, vaccine-associated CD4 TCRs spanned spike. Possibly, clonal diversity was underestimated; donors were largely white British and included more females. Unmutated variant regions are reportedly targeted by nearly half of spike-specific TCRs. Spike-specific TCR breadth and depth rose after two AZD1222 doses.

Here immunoSEQ multiplex PCR was the method, and the copy in TCRdb shows in-frame clones only, minus some. The sample has more than 95,000 clones; roughly 90% are singletons. The CDR3 runs to 17 residues. CDR1 SGHNT and CDR2 YYREEE come from the germline V gene (reference sequence). After removal of 1 base from V and 4 bases from J, the junction contained 6 bases not matched to a gene. Details on this clone: No antigen is known for it.

This material consisted of peripheral blood, taken on day 0 of AZD1222 vaccination. The J gene is TRBJ2-6, the V gene TRBV5-4; TRBD1 aligns across 9 bases. The sequence was collected from an adult in good health. The CDR3 DNA sequence: TGTGCCAGCAGCTTGACGGGGACAGGGCTCGGGGCCAACGTCCTGACTTTC. Translating it yields CASSLTGTGLGANVLTF.